A single sample is the source of the 7 T cell receptor beta chains below, sequenced in a study of blood T cell repertoires in COVID-19. The protocol was immunoSEQ multiplex PCR, while the TCRdb copy is restricted to in-frame clones and leaves out a portion. The repertoire holds around 230,000 clones, with less than 90% as singletons. Input material: peripheral blood. The receptors originated from a man between 35 and 55 years old with acute or convalescent COVID-19.

The gene calls are TRBV5-4 and TRBJ1-6; TRBD1 aligns across 9 bases. Germline assignment: CDR1 SGHNT and CDR2 YYREEE (reference sequence). The CDR3 contains 17 residues. V gave up 4 bases and J gave up 10 bases; unmatched junction bases: 15. As DNA, the CDR3 is TGTGCCAGCAGCGGGGGACAGGGCAGGAGCGTCGAGTCACCCCTCCACTTT. Residues: CASSGGQGRSVESPLHF. Complete variable domain (other parts from reference TRBV5-4 and TRBJ1-6): ETGVTQSPTHLIKTRGQQVTLRCSSQSGHNTVSWYQQALGQGPQFIFQYYREEENGRGNFPPRFSGLQFPNYSSELNVNALELDDSALYLCASSGGQGRSVESPLHFGNGTRLTVT.

This chain uses TRBV3-1 (or the pseudogene TRBV3-2) with TRBJ2-2; 11 positions agree with TRBD2. The CDR3 covers 16 residues. With 3 bases clipped from V and 5 bases from J, the junction kept 5 bases outside the gene matches. CDR1 is LGHDT, CDR2 YNNKEL, per germline (reference sequence). CDR3 in amino acids: CASSHLAGGQTGELFF. In nucleotides, the CDR3 is TGTGCCAGCAGCCACTTAGCGGGGGGGCAAACCGGGGAGCTGTTTTTT.

This chain links TRBV5-6 with TRBJ1-4; D unresolved. The germline V and J ends were trimmed by 4 bases and 4 bases, with 11 bases remaining between them. The CDR3 spans 14 residues. The germline V gene has CDR1 SGHDT and CDR2 YYEEEE. The CDR3 nucleotides are TGTGCCAGCAGCCCGAGGACTGTTAATGAAAAACTGTTTTTT. Amino acid sequence: CASSPRTVNEKLFF.

This chain connects TRBV5-6 to TRBJ1-2; D unclear. The ends were cut back, 2 bases at V and 3 bases at J, with 11 bases in the middle. Looked up from germline, CDR1 is SGHDT and CDR2 is YYEEEE. The CDR3 is made up of 14 amino acids. The CDR3 is CASSLPPLDYGYTF. CDR3 nucleotides: TGTGCCAGCAGCTTACCCCCTCTAGACTATGGCTACACCTTC.

This clone has only one observation. This chain connects TRBV5-1 to TRBJ1-3, with 9 bases fitting TRBD1. V was pared by 0 bases and J by 2 bases, with 9 bases of the junction left unmatched. The CDR3 has 18 residues. Germline V CDR1 and CDR2: SGHRS, YFSETQ. The CDR3 DNA follows: TGCGCCAGCAGCTTGGTCGAGCTACAGGGGGCGCCTGGAAACACCATATATTTT. This encodes CASSLVELQGAPGNTIYF.

This clone occurred a few times. The V call is TRBV20-1, the J call TRBJ2-5; TRBD2 might be the D (5 bases). The CDR3 extends over 11 amino acids. The V end was cut by 4 bases, the J end by 5 bases, with 8 bases between. Germline loops: CDR1 DFQATT, CDR2 SNEGSKA (reference sequence). Here the CDR3 reads CSATSRETQYF. The DNA of the CDR3 is TGCAGTGCTACTAGCAGGGAGACCCAGTACTTC.

The chain carries TRBV2 and TRBJ2-3; TRBD2 is a possible D gene (5 bases). V shed 6 bases and J shed 0 bases, with 16 bases lying between them. The CDR3 has 16 residues. Per the germline V gene, CDR1 is SNHLY and CDR2 is FYNNEI. The CDR3 DNA reads TGTGCCAGCAGCGCTGTACTAGTTCCTAGCACAGATACGCAGTATTTT. This sequence encodes CASSAVLVPSTDTQYF.